The rows below give T cell receptor beta chains drawn from one sample of a study of blood T cell repertoires in COVID-19. The data were produced by immunoSEQ multiplex PCR, yet TCRdb's version contains in-frame clones alone and is incomplete. The table has 85,000 to 130,000 clones, roughly 80% seen once; the top ten hold approximately 3.5%. The specimen was peripheral blood. Source of these receptors: a woman of 80 years or more with active or convalescent COVID-19. The CDR3 runs from the conserved cysteine through the conserved F or W. A D gene is named only where the DNA matches it firmly. The size of a clone is reported for some rows only, either as once, few or many, or as a class for expanded clones.

v_call: TRBV5-5
j_call: TRBJ2-7
clone_size: .
d_call: TRBD1
cdr3_nt: TGTGCCAGCAGCCCCTCCGGGACAGCGTCCTACGAGCAGTACTTC
cdr3_aa: CASSPSGTASYEQYF

v_call: TRBV29-1
j_call: TRBJ2-5
clone_size: .
d_call: TRBD1
cdr3_nt: TGCAGCGTTGGACAGGGGATGTTCGGAGAGACCCAGTACTTC
cdr3_aa: CSVGQGMFGETQYF

v_call: TRBV28
j_call: TRBJ2-4
clone_size: .
d_call: .
cdr3_nt: TGTGCCAGCAGCCCCGGAGGGCTCAAAAACATTCAGTACTTC
cdr3_aa: CASSPGGLKNIQYF

v_call: TRBV3-1/TRBV3-2
j_call: TRBJ2-2
clone_size: .
d_call: TRBD2
cdr3_nt: TGTGCCAGCAGCCCCTCAGCTGGAAAGGGACTAGCGGGGAACACCGGGGAGCTGTTTTTT
cdr3_aa: CASSPSAGKGLAGNTGELFF

v_call: TRBV6-5
j_call: TRBJ2-6
clone_size: .
d_call: .
cdr3_nt: TGTGCCAGCAGTTACCGGGGTTCTGGGGCCAACGTCCTGACTTTC
cdr3_aa: CASSYRGSGANVLTF

v_call: TRBV4-3
j_call: TRBJ2-4
clone_size: .
d_call: .
cdr3_nt: TGCGCCAGCAGCCAAGGTGCGGGCAGGACCCAAAACATTCAGTACTTC
cdr3_aa: CASSQGAGRTQNIQYF

v_call: TRBV5-1
j_call: TRBJ2-7
clone_size: .
d_call: .
cdr3_nt: TGCGCCAGCAGCTTGATGGGCGGCGGGACTTCCTACGAGCAGTACTTC
cdr3_aa: CASSLMGGGTSYEQYF

v_call: TRBV9
j_call: TRBJ1-3
clone_size: .
d_call: .
cdr3_nt: TGTGCCAGCAGCCCGCTGGGGGCAGTCTCTGGAAACACCATATATTTT
cdr3_aa: CASSPLGAVSGNTIYF

v_call: TRBV6-5
j_call: TRBJ1-1
clone_size: .
d_call: .
cdr3_nt: TGTGCCAGCAGTTACTCCCAGGGTGTTACCACTGAAGCTTTCTTT
cdr3_aa: CASSYSQGVTTEAFF

v_call: TRBV4-1
j_call: TRBJ2-7
clone_size: .
d_call: TRBD1
cdr3_nt: TGCGCCAGCAGCCAAGATGCCCAGGGGGTCGGCGAGCAGTACTTC
cdr3_aa: CASSQDAQGVGEQYF

v_call: TRBV12-3/TRBV12-4
j_call: TRBJ1-2
clone_size: .
d_call: .
cdr3_nt: TGTGCCAGCAGTTTATGGGAGGACTATGGCTACACCTTC
cdr3_aa: CASSLWEDYGYTF

v_call: TRBV19
j_call: TRBJ1-2
clone_size: .
d_call: TRBD1
cdr3_nt: TGTGCCAGTAGTGCGGGACAGACTAACTATGGCTACACCTTC
cdr3_aa: CASSAGQTNYGYTF

v_call: TRBV2
j_call: TRBJ2-7
clone_size: .
d_call: TRBD2
cdr3_nt: TGTGCCAGCAGTGAAACTAGCGGGGGTTTCACCGAGCAGTACTTC
cdr3_aa: CASSETSGGFTEQYF

v_call: TRBV6-4
j_call: TRBJ1-6
clone_size: .
d_call: .
cdr3_nt: TGTGCCAGCACCCGGGGGGGCGGCGGGAATTCACCCCTCCACTTT
cdr3_aa: CASTRGGGGNSPLHF

v_call: TRBV28
j_call: TRBJ1-1
clone_size: few
d_call: .
cdr3_nt: TGTGCCAGCAGTTTAAACACACCCAACACTGAAGCTTTCTTT
cdr3_aa: CASSLNTPNTEAFF

v_call: TRBV19
j_call: TRBJ2-1
clone_size: .
d_call: TRBD2
cdr3_nt: TGTGCCAGTAGTATAGCTCGGGGACTAGCGGGCCTAAGGAATGAGCAGTTCTTC
cdr3_aa: CASSIARGLAGLRNEQFF

v_call: TRBV30
j_call: TRBJ2-7
clone_size: .
d_call: TRBD2
cdr3_nt: TGTGCCTGGAGGGCCACCCGGACTAGCGGGCACCGAGGAGAGCAGTACTTC
cdr3_aa: CAWRATRTSGHRGEQYF

v_call: TRBV19
j_call: TRBJ1-3
clone_size: .
d_call: TRBD1
cdr3_nt: TGTGCCAGTCGCCTCGGAGGGGGCGAAGACACCATATATTTT
cdr3_aa: CASRLGGGEDTIYF

v_call: TRBV15
j_call: TRBJ1-4
clone_size: few
d_call: .
cdr3_nt: TGTGCCACCAGCAGAGATCTGAATGAAAAACTGTTTTTT
cdr3_aa: CATSRDLNEKLFF

v_call: TRBV5-1
j_call: TRBJ1-4
clone_size: .
d_call: TRBD1
cdr3_nt: TGCGCCAGCAGCAGGTGGGGGGACAGTAATGAAAAACTGTTTTTT
cdr3_aa: CASSRWGDSNEKLFF

v_call: TRBV27
j_call: TRBJ1-2
clone_size: .
d_call: .
cdr3_nt: TGTGCCAGCAGTTCCACGGGACTGCCAGCTAACTATGGCTACACCTTC
cdr3_aa: CASSSTGLPANYGYTF

v_call: TRBV6-5
j_call: TRBJ1-2
clone_size: .
d_call: TRBD1
cdr3_nt: TGTGCCAGCAGTACCGGGACAGGGGGAAACTATGGCTACACCTTC
cdr3_aa: CASSTGTGGNYGYTF

v_call: TRBV5-1
j_call: TRBJ2-3
clone_size: .
d_call: TRBD2
cdr3_nt: TGCGCCAGCAGCTTGGACGGGACTAGCGGATCAGATACGCAGTATTTT
cdr3_aa: CASSLDGTSGSDTQYF

v_call: TRBV18
j_call: TRBJ2-7
clone_size: .
d_call: TRBD1
cdr3_nt: TGTGCCAGCTCCGGGACAGGGGGGGAGCAGTACTTC
cdr3_aa: CASSGTGGEQYF

v_call: TRBV4-1
j_call: TRBJ1-1
clone_size: .
d_call: TRBD1
cdr3_nt: TGCGCCAGCAGCCAAGATCAGACAGGGGCCCACATGAACACTGAAGCTTTCTTT
cdr3_aa: CASSQDQTGAHMNTEAFF

v_call: TRBV19
j_call: TRBJ1-4
clone_size: once
d_call: TRBD1
cdr3_nt: TGTGCCAGTAGTAGGGACAGAGATTCAACTAATGAAAAACTGTTTTTT
cdr3_aa: CASSRDRDSTNEKLFF

v_call: TRBV2
j_call: TRBJ1-4
clone_size: .
d_call: TRBD1
cdr3_nt: TGTGCCTGGAACTGGGACAGTTGGAGTGCAACTAATGAAAAACTGTTTTTT
cdr3_aa: CAWNWDSWSATNEKLFF

v_call: TRBV11-2
j_call: TRBJ1-1
clone_size: .
d_call: .
cdr3_nt: TGTGCCAGCAGCTTAGTTTTAGTGAACACTGAAGCTTTCTTT
cdr3_aa: CASSLVLVNTEAFF

v_call: TRBV29-1
j_call: TRBJ2-5
clone_size: .
d_call: TRBD1
cdr3_nt: TGCAGCGTTGAAGGGCCTACAGGGGCCCAAGAGACCCAGTACTTC
cdr3_aa: CSVEGPTGAQETQYF

v_call: TRBV5-4
j_call: TRBJ2-7
clone_size: once
d_call: TRBD1
cdr3_nt: TGTGCCAGCAGCCTGACAGGGGTCTACGAGCAGTACTTC
cdr3_aa: CASSLTGVYEQYF

v_call: TRBV28
j_call: TRBJ1-1
clone_size: .
d_call: .
cdr3_nt: TGTGCCAGCATGACAGTGGCGAACACTGAAGCTTTCTTT
cdr3_aa: CASMTVANTEAFF

v_call: TRBV7-9
j_call: TRBJ1-6
clone_size: .
d_call: .
cdr3_nt: TGTGCCAGCAGCTTAGGGACACGGAATAATTCACCCCTCCACTTT
cdr3_aa: CASSLGTRNNSPLHF

v_call: TRBV5-5
j_call: TRBJ2-7
clone_size: .
d_call: TRBD2
cdr3_nt: TGTGCCAGCAGCCCACTAGCGGGGGTTACCTACGAGCAGTACTTC
cdr3_aa: CASSPLAGVTYEQYF

v_call: TRBV11-2
j_call: TRBJ2-3
clone_size: .
d_call: .
cdr3_nt: TGTGCCAGCAGCTTAGATGGGACTCGTGGGTTCACAGATACGCAGTATTTT
cdr3_aa: CASSLDGTRGFTDTQYF

v_call: TRBV18
j_call: TRBJ2-1
clone_size: .
d_call: .
cdr3_nt: TGTGCCAGCTCACCCCAGGGCACCTCCTACAATGAGCAGTTCTTC
cdr3_aa: CASSPQGTSYNEQFF

v_call: TRBV7-9
j_call: TRBJ1-2
clone_size: .
d_call: TRBD1
cdr3_nt: TGTGCCAGCGAGGGGACAGGGGGTATAGGCTATGGCTACACCTTC
cdr3_aa: CASEGTGGIGYGYTF

v_call: TRBV5-1
j_call: TRBJ2-1
clone_size: few
d_call: .
cdr3_nt: TGCGCCAGCAGCGGCCCCTCCTACAATGAGCAGTTCTTC
cdr3_aa: CASSGPSYNEQFF

v_call: TRBV6-6
j_call: TRBJ2-2
clone_size: .
d_call: .
cdr3_nt: TGTGCCAGCAGTTACTCGACTAGGGAAAATACCGGGGAGCTGTTTTTT
cdr3_aa: CASSYSTRENTGELFF

v_call: TRBV11-2
j_call: TRBJ1-1
clone_size: .
d_call: .
cdr3_nt: TGTGCCAGCAGGGTTGGAGGGTTTGGAGAAGCTTTCTTT
cdr3_aa: CASRVGGFGEAFF

v_call: TRBV12-3/TRBV12-4
j_call: TRBJ2-1
clone_size: .
d_call: .
cdr3_nt: TGTGCCACCGGGGCGGGGAATTATCGGTTCTTC
cdr3_aa: CATGAGNYRFF

v_call: TRBV11-3
j_call: TRBJ1-1
clone_size: .
d_call: .
cdr3_nt: TGTGCCAGCAGTTTCATAGGGGGCACTGAAGCTTTCTTT
cdr3_aa: CASSFIGGTEAFF

v_call: TRBV4-2
j_call: TRBJ2-7
clone_size: .
d_call: .
cdr3_nt: TGTGCCAGCAGCCAAGAGGCGGAACGGGAGTTATACGAGCAGTACTTC
cdr3_aa: CASSQEAERELYEQYF

v_call: TRBV6-5
j_call: TRBJ1-1
clone_size: .
d_call: .
cdr3_nt: TGTGCCAGCAGACAAAACACTGAAGCTTTCTTT
cdr3_aa: CASRQNTEAFF

v_call: TRBV5-1
j_call: TRBJ2-4
clone_size: .
d_call: TRBD2
cdr3_nt: TGCGCCAGCAGCTCGTTGACTAGCGGGAGAAAGGCCAAAAACATTCAGTACTTC
cdr3_aa: CASSSLTSGRKAKNIQYF

v_call: TRBV18
j_call: TRBJ1-6
clone_size: .
d_call: TRBD1
cdr3_nt: TGTGCCAGCTCTCCGGACAGGACGGATTCACCCCTCCACTTT
cdr3_aa: CASSPDRTDSPLHF

v_call: TRBV10-3
j_call: TRBJ2-7
clone_size: .
d_call: .
cdr3_nt: TGTGCCATCAGTGTCCGGGACACTGGAAACTACGAGCAGTACTTC
cdr3_aa: CAISVRDTGNYEQYF

v_call: TRBV5-6
j_call: TRBJ1-2
clone_size: .
d_call: .
cdr3_nt: TGTGCCAGCAGCCAATTCCTGGCGGGGTTCGGGCGGTATGGCTACACCTTC
cdr3_aa: CASSQFLAGFGRYGYTF

v_call: TRBV5-4
j_call: TRBJ2-7
clone_size: .
d_call: .
cdr3_nt: TGTGCCAGCAGCTTGAACTCCGAGCAGTACTTC
cdr3_aa: CASSLNSEQYF

v_call: TRBV25-1
j_call: TRBJ2-2
clone_size: few
d_call: TRBD2
cdr3_nt: TGTGCCAGCAGTGAATCCCCTAGCGGGGTCGCGAACACCGGGGAGCTGTTTTTT
cdr3_aa: CASSESPSGVANTGELFF